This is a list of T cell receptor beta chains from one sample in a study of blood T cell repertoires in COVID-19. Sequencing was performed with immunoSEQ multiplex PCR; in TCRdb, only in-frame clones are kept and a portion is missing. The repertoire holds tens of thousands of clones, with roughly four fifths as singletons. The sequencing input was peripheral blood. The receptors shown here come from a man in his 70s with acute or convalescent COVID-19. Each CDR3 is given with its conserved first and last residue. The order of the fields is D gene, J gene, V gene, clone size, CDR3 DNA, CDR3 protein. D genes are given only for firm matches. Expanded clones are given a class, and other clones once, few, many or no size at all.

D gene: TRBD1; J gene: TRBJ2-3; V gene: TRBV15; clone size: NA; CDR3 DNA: TGTGCCACCAGCAAGCGACAGGGCGTAGATACGCAATATTTT; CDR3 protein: CATSKRQGVDTQYF
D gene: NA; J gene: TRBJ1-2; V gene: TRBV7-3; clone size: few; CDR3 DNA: TGTGCCAGCAGCTTATACGAGAATGGAGACTACACCTTC; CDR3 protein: CASSLYENGDYTF
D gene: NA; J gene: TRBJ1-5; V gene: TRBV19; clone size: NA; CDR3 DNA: TGTGCCAGTACCGGGGGAGGAAGCAATCAGCCCCAGCATTTT; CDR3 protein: CASTGGGSNQPQHF
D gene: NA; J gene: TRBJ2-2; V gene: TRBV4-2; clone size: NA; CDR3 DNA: TGTGCCAGCAGCGGGACTCGAAACACCGGGGAGCTGTTTTTT; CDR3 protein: CASSGTRNTGELFF
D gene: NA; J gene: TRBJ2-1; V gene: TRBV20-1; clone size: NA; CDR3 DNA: TGCAGTGCTAGTGGGGGGCGCGTCAATGAGCAGTTCTTC; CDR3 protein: CSASGGRVNEQFF
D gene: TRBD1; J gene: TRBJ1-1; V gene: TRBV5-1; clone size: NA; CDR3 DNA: TGCGCCAGCAGCTTCTATTGGGACAGCTCGAACACTGAAGCTTTCTTT; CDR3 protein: CASSFYWDSSNTEAFF
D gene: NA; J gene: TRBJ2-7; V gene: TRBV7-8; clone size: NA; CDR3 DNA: TGTGCCAGCAGCTCCTTCAGGGGTATGATCCACGAGCAGTACTTC; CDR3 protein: CASSSFRGMIHEQYF
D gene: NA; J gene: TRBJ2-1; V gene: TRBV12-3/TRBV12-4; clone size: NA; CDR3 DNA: TGTGCCAGCAGCAGAAATCCCCCTCATGAGCAGTTCTTC; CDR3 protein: CASSRNPPHEQFF
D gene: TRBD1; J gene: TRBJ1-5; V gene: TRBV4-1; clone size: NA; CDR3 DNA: TGCGCCAGCAGCCAAGATGGCCCGGACAGGGGACAGAGGCAGCCCCAGCATTTT; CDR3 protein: CASSQDGPDRGQRQPQHF
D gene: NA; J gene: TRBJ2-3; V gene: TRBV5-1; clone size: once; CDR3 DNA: TGCGCCAGCAGCTTCGGCGGATCAGATACGCAGTATTTT; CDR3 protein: CASSFGGSDTQYF
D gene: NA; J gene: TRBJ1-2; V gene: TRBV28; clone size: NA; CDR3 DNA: TGTGTCAGCAGTACCCCACATCAGGGGCGCGTTGGCTACACCTTC; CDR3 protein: CVSSTPHQGRVGYTF
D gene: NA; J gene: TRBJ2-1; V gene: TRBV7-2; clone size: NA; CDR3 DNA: TGTGCCAGCAGCCCTTTGGGTACCCGGGGTGAGCAGTTCTTC; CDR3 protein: CASSPLGTRGEQFF
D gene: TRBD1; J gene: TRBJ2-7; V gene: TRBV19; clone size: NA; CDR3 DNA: TGTGCCAGCCGGGACAGGACCTACGAGCAGTACTTC; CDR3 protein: CASRDRTYEQYF
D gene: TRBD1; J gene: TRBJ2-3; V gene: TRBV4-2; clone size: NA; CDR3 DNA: TGTGCCAGCAGCCAATCCCAGATGGGACAGGGGTTGACAGATACGCAGTATTTT; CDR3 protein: CASSQSQMGQGLTDTQYF
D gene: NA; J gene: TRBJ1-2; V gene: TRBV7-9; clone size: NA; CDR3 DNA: TGTGCCAGCAGCTTTATCTTCGAGAACTATGGCTACACCTTC; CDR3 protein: CASSFIFENYGYTF